This T cell receptor beta chain was sequenced in a study of T cells of healthy individuals. Via MiXCR, TCRdb re-called the 5' RACE reads, giving one row per CDR3 protein. The sample has around 98,000 distinct CDR3 sequences; approximately 15% are singletons. CDR3 length equals 15 residues. V gave up 4 bases and J gave up 0 bases; unmatched junction bases: 6. Germline V gene sequence: CDR1 LGHNA, CDR2 YNFKEQ. The clonotype originates from a human donor in good health. This sequence joins TRBV4-2 and TRBJ2-7; 7 nucleotides line up with TRBD2. The CDR3 DNA follows: TGTGCCAGCAGCCGAGATCCGGGAGGCTCCTACGAGCAGTACTTC. Translation: CASSRDPGGSYEQYF.